This T cell receptor beta chain stems from a study of T cells in women clearing cervical HPV infection. Looking at the study overall: Controls gave blood once infection was undetectable; cases at lesion identification.

Points on this clone: Read data end 3 residues before the CDR3 end; the end is taken from the germline J gene.

MY09/MY11 PCR detected cervical HPV DNA; dot-blot assigned genotypes. Germline CDR1 and CDR2: LNHDA and SQIVND (reference sequence). With V trimmed by 6 bases and J by 4 bases, 12 bases remained unmatched. The CDR3 loop spans 15 amino acids. Sequenced by immunoSEQ multiplex PCR; TCRdb stores in-frame clones only, minus some. In total, the table holds roughly 28,000 clones. Sequencing input: blood buffy coat. This chain uses TRBV19 with TRBJ2-7; TRBD1 matches at 7 bases. This receptor was obtained from a woman aged 18 to 75 with a cervical HPV16 infection that either progressed to CIN3+ or cleared (not recorded which). The sequenced CDR3 bases are TGTGCCAGTAGAAGAGAGACAGGGCCGGGATACGAG. This encodes CASRRETGPGYE. The whole CDR3 protein is CASRRETGPGYEQYF. Full variable domain (remainder filled in from reference TRBV19 and TRBJ2-7): DGGITQSPKYLFRKEGQNVTLSCEQNLNHDAMYWYRQDPGQGLRLIYYSQIVNDFQKGDIAEGYSVSREKKESFPLTVTSAQKNPTAFYLCASRRETGPGYEQYFGPGTRLTVT.